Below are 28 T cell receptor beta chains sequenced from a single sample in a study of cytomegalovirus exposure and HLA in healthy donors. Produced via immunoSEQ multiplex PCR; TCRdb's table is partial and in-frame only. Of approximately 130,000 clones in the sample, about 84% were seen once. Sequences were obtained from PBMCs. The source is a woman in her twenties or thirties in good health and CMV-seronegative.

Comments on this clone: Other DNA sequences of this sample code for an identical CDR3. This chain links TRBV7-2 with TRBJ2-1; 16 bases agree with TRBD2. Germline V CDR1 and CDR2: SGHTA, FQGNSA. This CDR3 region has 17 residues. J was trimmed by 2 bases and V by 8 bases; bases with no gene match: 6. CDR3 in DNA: TGTGCCAGCTCCCCCGGGACTAGCGGGGGGGCCTACAATGAGCAGTTCTTC. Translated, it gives CASSPGTSGGAYNEQFF.

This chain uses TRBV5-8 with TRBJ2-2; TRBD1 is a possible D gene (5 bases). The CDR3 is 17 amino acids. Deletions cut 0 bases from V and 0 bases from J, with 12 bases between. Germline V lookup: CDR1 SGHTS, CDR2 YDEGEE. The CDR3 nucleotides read TGTGCCAGCAGCTTGGAATACAGGACAACGAACACCGGGGAGCTGTTTTTT. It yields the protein CASSLEYRTTNTGELFF.

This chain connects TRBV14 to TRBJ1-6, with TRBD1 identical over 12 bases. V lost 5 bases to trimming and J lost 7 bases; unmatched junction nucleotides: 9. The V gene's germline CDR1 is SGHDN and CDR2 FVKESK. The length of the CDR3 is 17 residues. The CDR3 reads CASSKGTGGLKNSPLHF. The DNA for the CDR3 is TGTGCCAGCAGCAAGGGGACAGGGGGCTTGAAGAATTCACCCCTCCACTTT.

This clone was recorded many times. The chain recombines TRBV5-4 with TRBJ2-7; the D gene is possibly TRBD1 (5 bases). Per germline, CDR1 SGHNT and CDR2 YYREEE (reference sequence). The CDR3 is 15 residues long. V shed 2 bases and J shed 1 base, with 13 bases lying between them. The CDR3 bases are TGTGCCAGCAGCTTTGGTGGGGCAGAGTCCTACGAGCAGTACTTC. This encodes CASSFGGAESYEQYF.

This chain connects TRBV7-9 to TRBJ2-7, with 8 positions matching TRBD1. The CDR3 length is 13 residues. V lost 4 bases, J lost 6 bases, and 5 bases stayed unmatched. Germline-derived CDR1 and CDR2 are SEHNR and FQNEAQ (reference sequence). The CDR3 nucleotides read TGTGCCAGCAGCTACGGGACAGGAGGCGAGCAGTACTTC. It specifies CASSYGTGGEQYF.

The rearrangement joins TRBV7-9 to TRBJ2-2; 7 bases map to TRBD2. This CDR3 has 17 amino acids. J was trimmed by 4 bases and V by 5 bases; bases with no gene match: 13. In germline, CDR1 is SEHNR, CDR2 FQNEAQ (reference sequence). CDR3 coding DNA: TGTGCCAGCAGCCGATATAGCGGGTCAGCGTCCACCGGGGAGCTGTTTTTT. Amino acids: CASSRYSGSASTGELFF.

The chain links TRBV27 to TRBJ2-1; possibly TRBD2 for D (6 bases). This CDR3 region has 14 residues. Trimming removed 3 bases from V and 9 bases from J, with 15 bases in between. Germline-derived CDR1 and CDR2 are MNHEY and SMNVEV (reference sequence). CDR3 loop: CASSFSRGFIEQFF. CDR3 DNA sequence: TGTGCCAGCAGTTTCTCTCGGGGGTTTATTGAGCAGTTCTTC.

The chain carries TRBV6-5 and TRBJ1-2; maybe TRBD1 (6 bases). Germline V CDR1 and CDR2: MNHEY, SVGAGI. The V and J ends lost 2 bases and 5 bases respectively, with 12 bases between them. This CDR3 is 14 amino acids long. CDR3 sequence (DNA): TGTGCCAGCAGTTACAGGGGGAATTCATATGGCTACACCTTC. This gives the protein CASSYRGNSYGYTF.

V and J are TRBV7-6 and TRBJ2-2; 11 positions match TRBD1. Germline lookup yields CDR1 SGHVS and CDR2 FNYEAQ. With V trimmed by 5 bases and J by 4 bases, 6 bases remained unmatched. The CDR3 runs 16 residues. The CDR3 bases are TGTGCCAGCAGCCGCACCGGGACAGGGGGCACCGGGGAGCTGTTTTTT. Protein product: CASSRTGTGGTGELFF.

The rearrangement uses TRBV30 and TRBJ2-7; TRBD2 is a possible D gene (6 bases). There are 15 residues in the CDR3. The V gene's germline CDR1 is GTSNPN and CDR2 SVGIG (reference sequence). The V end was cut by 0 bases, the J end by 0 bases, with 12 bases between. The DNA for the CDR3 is TGTGCCTGGAGTGTAGGGACTTATAGCTCCTACGAGCAGTACTTC. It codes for CAWSVGTYSSYEQYF.

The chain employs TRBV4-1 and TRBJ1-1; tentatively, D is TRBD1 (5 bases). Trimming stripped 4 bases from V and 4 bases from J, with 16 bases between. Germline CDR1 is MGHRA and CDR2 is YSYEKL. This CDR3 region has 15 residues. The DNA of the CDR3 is TGCGCCAGCAGCCGACCTGGGGGGGTTATCACTGAAGCTTTCTTT. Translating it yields CASSRPGGVITEAFF.

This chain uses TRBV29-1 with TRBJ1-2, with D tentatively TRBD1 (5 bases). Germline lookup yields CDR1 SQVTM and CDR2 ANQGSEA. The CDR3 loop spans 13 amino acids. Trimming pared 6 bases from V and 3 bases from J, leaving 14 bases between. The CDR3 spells CSVRFIGDYGYTF. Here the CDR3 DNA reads TGCAGCGTCCGATTCATAGGGGACTATGGCTACACCTTC.

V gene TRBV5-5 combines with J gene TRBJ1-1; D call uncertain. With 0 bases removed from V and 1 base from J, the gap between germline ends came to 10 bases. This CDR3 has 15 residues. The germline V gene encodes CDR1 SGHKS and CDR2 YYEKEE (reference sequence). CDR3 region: CASSLVGSWNTEAFF. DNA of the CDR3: TGTGCCAGCAGCTTGGTGGGGAGCTGGAACACTGAAGCTTTCTTT.

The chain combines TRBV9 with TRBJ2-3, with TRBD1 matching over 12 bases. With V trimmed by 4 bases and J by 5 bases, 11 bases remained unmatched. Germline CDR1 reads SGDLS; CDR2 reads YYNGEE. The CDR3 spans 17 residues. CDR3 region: CASSPSSRDRGRDTQYF. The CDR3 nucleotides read TGTGCCAGCAGCCCAAGTAGTAGGGACAGGGGGCGAGATACGCAGTATTTT. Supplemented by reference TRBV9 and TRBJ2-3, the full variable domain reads DSGVTQTPKHLITATGQRVTLRCSPRSGDLSVYWYQQSLDQGLQFLIQYYNGEERAKGNILERFSAQQFPDLHSELNLSSLELGDSALYFCASSPSSRDRGRDTQYFGPGTRLTVL.

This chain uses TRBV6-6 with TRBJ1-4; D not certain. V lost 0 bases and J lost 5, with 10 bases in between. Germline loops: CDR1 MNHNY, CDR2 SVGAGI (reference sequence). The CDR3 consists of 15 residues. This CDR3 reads CASSYSGIQNEKLFF. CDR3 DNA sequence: TGTGCCAGCAGTTACTCCGGCATACAGAATGAAAAACTGTTTTTT.

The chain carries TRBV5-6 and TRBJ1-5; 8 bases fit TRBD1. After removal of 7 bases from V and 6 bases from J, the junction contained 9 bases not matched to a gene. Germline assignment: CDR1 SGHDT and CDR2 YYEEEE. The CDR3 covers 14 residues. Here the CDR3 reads CASSTTGGGQPQHF. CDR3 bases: TGTGCCAGCTCCACCACAGGGGGAGGTCAGCCCCAGCATTTT. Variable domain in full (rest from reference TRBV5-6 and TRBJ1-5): DAGVTQSPTHLIKTRGQQVTLRCSPKSGHDTVSWYQQALGQGPQFIFQYYEEEERQRGNFPDRFSGHQFPNYSSELNVNALLLGDSALYLCASSTTGGGQPQHFGDGTRLSIL.

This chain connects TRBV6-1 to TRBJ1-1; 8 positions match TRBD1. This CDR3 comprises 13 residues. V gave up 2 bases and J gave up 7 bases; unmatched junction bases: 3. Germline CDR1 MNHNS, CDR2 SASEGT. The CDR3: CASSEFGTGEAFF. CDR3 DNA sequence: TGTGCCAGCAGTGAATTTGGGACAGGTGAAGCTTTCTTT.

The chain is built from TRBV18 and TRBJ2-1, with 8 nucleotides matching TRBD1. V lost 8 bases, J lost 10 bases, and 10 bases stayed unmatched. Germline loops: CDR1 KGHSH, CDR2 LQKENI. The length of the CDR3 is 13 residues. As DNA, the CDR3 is TGTGCCAGCACTGGACAGGGCCATATCGAGCAGTTCTTC. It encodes CASTGQGHIEQFF.

The DNA for the CDR3 is TGCGCCAGCAGCGGCGGTGGGTCTGGAAACACCATATATTTT. This translates into CASSGGGSGNTIYF. The J gene is TRBJ1-3, the V gene TRBV5-1, with D unclear. CDR1 and CDR2 (germline): SGHRS, YFSETQ. The CDR3 spans 14 residues. V was clipped by 4 bases and J by 1 base, with 9 bases between them.

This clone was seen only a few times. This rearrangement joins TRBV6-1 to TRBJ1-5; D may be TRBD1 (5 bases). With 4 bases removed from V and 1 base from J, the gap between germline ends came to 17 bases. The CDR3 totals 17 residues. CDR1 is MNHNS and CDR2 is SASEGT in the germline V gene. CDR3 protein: CASSVAGHPISNQPQHF. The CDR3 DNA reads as TGTGCCAGCAGTGTGGCCGGACATCCGATAAGCAATCAGCCCCAGCATTTT.

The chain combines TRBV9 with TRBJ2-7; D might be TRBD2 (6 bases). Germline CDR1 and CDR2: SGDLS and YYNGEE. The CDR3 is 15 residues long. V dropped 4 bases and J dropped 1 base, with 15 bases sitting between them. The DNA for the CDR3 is TGTGCCAGCAGCCCAGACCCTGGGAGGTCCTACGAGCAGTACTTC. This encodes CASSPDPGRSYEQYF.

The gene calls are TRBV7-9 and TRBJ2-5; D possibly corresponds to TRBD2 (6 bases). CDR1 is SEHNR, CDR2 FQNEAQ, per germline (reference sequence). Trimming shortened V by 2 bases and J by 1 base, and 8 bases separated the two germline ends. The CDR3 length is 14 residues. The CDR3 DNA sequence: TGTGCCAGCAGCTTACCGCGGGGCCAAGAGACCCAGTACTTC. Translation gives CASSLPRGQETQYF.

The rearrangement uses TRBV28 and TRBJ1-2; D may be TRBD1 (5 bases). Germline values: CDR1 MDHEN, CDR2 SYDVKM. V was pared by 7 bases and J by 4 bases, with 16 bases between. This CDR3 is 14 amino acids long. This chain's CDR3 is CASISATAIYGYTF. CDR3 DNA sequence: TGTGCCAGCATATCCGCGACAGCAATCTATGGCTACACCTTC.

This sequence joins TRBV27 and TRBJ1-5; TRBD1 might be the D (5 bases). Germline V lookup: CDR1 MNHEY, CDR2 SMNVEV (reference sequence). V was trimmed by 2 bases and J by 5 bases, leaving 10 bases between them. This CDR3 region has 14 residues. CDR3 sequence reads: CASSLRGGDQPQHF. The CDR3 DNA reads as TGTGCCAGCAGTTTACGGGGAGGGGATCAGCCCCAGCATTTT.

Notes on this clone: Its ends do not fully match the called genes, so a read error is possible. CDR3 region: CASSIAGIYNSPLHF. In DNA form, the CDR3 reads TGTGCCAGCAGCATAGCCGGGATCTATAATTCACCCCTCCACTTT. This chain joins TRBV7-2 and TRBJ1-6; D gene ambiguous. Germline assignment: CDR1 SGHTA and CDR2 FQGNSA. The CDR3 runs to 15 residues.

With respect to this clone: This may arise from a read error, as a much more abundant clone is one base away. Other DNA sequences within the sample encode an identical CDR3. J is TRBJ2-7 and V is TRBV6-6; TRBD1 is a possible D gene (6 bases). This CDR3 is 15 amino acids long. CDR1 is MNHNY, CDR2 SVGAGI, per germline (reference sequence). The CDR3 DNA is TGTGCCAGCAGTGGTGGACAGAGAGTCTCCTACGAGCAGTACTTT. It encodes CASSGGQRVSYEQYF.

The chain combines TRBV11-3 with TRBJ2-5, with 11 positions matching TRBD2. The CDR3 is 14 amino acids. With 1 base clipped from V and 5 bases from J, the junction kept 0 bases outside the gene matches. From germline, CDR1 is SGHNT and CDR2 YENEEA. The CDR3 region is CASSLGLAGETQYF. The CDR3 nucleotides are TGTGCCAGCAGCTTAGGACTAGCGGGGGAGACCCAGTACTTC.

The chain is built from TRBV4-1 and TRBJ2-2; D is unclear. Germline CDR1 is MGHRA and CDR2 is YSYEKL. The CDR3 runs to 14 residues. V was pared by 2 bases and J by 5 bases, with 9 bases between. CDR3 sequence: CASSQIEATGELFF. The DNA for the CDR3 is TGCGCCAGCAGCCAAATAGAGGCGACCGGGGAGCTGTTTTTT.